This T cell receptor (beta chain) was captured in a study of blood T cell repertoires in COVID-19. The overall study: Acute-phase and convalescent COVID-19 samples originated in the United States, Italy and Spain. Sources were T cells, B-cell-depleted T cells, or PBMCs; the material itself was cDNA or gDNA.

CDR3 size: 14 residues. Study processing details: Amplification of reference gene primers provided the estimated nucleated cell counts. Sequenced by immunoSEQ multiplex PCR; TCRdb stores in-frame clones only, minus some. That table furnishes V, J and clone size, whereas the DNA furnished D and trimming. In the table there are fewer than 350,000 clones, 65% to 90% of which are singletons. The source is a human donor in a cohort sampled during active COVID-19. The chain has TRBV21-1 and TRBJ2-7; no check of the table's D call, TRBD1, against the DNA was made. TRBV21-1 is a known pseudogene. What was sequenced was peripheral blood. CDR3 in amino acids: CASSRNKGTYEQYF. The DNA for the CDR3 is TGTGCCAGCAGTCGTAACAAGGGGACCTACGAGCAGTACTTC.